In its sample, the clone carrying this T cell receptor (beta chain) was seen once. The data were obtained in a study of blood T cell repertoires in COVID-19. Study as a whole: The United States, Italy and Spain were the sources of the acute and convalescent COVID-19 samples.

Original analysis: Amplifying reference gene primers gave estimates of nucleated cell counts. Some clones are missing from TCRdb's copy, which holds only in-frame ones; the method was immunoSEQ multiplex PCR. The V and J calls and the clone size are those of that table, but D and trimming were determined from the DNA. The table lists around 200,000 clones, roughly 90% of them singletons. The source of this sequence is a man in his forties or fifties with acute or convalescent COVID-19. Sample: peripheral blood.

This CDR3 is CASRQGRSYGYTF. CDR3 in DNA: TGTGCCAGCCGACAGGGACGCTCCTATGGCTACACCTTC. The chain uses TRBV28 and TRBJ1-2, with TRBD1 matching 7 bases. Trimming took 8 bases from V and 4 from J; bases not matched to a gene: 7. The germline V gene encodes CDR1 MDHEN and CDR2 SYDVKM. The length of the CDR3 is 13 residues.